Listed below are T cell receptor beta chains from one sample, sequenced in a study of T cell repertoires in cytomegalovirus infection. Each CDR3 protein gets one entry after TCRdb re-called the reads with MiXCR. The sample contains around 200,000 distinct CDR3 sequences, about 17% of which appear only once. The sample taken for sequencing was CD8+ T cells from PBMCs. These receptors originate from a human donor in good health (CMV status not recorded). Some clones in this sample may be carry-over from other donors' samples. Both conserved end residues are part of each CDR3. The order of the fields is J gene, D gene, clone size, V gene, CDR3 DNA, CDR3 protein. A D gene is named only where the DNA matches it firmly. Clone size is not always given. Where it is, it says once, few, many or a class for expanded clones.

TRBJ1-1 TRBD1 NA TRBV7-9 TGTGCCAGCAGCTTCCCGGGACAGGGGTTTAACACTGAAGCTTTCTTT CASSFPGQGFNTEAFF
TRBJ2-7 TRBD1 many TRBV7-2 TGTGCCAGCAGCTTTTGGACAGGGAAGATTGACTACGAGCAGTACTTC CASSFWTGKIDYEQYF
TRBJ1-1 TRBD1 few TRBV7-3 TGTGCCAGCAGCCTAGACAGGGACGGGAACACTGAAGCTTTCTTT CASSLDRDGNTEAFF
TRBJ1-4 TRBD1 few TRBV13 TGTGCCAGCAGCTCCGAGAGGACAGGGGCGGAGGAAAAACTGTTTTTT CASSSERTGAEEKLFF
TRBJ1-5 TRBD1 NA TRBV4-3 TGCGCCAGCAGCCAAGCCGGGACAGGGGGCGATCAGCCCCAGCATTTT CASSQAGTGGDQPQHF
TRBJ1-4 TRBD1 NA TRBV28 TGTGCCAGCAGCTCCCTATACCGGGACAGGGGGCGCATGGATGAAAAACTGTTTTTT CASSSLYRDRGRMDEKLFF
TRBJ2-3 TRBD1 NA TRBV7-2 TGTGCCAGCAGCGCCAACCCGGGACAGGGTGTCACAGATACGCAGTATTTT CASSANPGQGVTDTQYF
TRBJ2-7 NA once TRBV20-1 TGCAGTGCTAGCGCGGACAGACCCTACGAGCAGTACTTC CSASADRPYEQYF
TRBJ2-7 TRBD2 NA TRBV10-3 TGTGCCATCAGTGAACTGGGGGCGAAATCACAGGGACTAGCGGGGGCCCCCTACGAGCAGTACTTC CAISELGAKSQGLAGAPYEQYF
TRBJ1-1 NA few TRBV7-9 TGTGCCAGCAGCCCTTTACTAGGGGGGGTGAACACTGAAGCTTTCTTT CASSPLLGGVNTEAFF
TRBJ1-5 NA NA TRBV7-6 TGTGCCAGCAGCTTAGAAGGGGGTCAATACAGCAATCAGCCCCAGCATTTT CASSLEGGQYSNQPQHF
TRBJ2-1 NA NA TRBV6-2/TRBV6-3 TGTGCCAGCAGCCCCAATAGAGATGAGCAGTTCTTC CASSPNRDEQFF
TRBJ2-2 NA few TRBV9 TGTGCCAGCAGCGTAGCCCCTCGGGAGTCGAACACCGGGGAGCTGTTTTTT CASSVAPRESNTGELFF
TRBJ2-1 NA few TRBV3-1 TGTGCCAGCAGCCAAGTCCATGGATACAATGAGCAGTTCTTC CASSQVHGYNEQFF
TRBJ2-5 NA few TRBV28 TGTGCCAGCAGTTTAGAAAGGTCCCGCCTTGAGACCCAGTACTTC CASSLERSRLETQYF
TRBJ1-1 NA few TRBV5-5 TGTGCCAGCAGCTTGAATCGCAGGGAAGCTTTCTTT CASSLNRREAFF